The rows below give T cell receptor beta chains drawn from one sample of a study of Ad26.COV2.S vaccination and SARS-CoV-2 variants. Only in-frame clones appear in the TCRdb table, and some are missing; sequencing was by immunoSEQ multiplex PCR. The profile shows hundreds of thousands of clones, roughly 91% of them singletons. This sample comprised peripheral blood, obtained in a trial of Ad26.COV2.S vaccine versus placebo. The receptors derive from a person aged 18-65 years who received the Ad26.COV2.S COVID-19 vaccine or a placebo. Each CDR3 is given with its conserved first and last residue.

J: TRBJ2-1
V: TRBV3-1/TRBV3-2
CDR3: CASSQSRTSGKNNEQFF

J: TRBJ1-1
V: TRBV18
CDR3: CASSPTRGGATEAFF

J: TRBJ1-2
V: TRBV5-1
CDR3: CASSPWDGYGYTF

J: TRBJ2-7
V: TRBV23-1
CDR3: CASSPPTGVTYEQYF

J: TRBJ1-5
V: TRBV30
CDR3: CAWSVGLINQPQHF

J: TRBJ2-3
V: TRBV7-3
CDR3: CASSSGLAGTDTQYF

J: TRBJ2-7
V: TRBV5-1
CDR3: CASSLGFGGTYEQYF

J: TRBJ1-1
V: TRBV2
CDR3: CASSLFNREEAFF

J: TRBJ2-7
V: TRBV7-2
CDR3: CASSYRQGGFYEQYF

J: TRBJ2-5
V: TRBV6-5
CDR3: CASSLTVAETQYF

J: TRBJ2-2
V: TRBV14
CDR3: CASSRGLGELFF

J: TRBJ1-2
V: TRBV28
CDR3: CASALGGTNYGYTF

J: TRBJ2-7
V: TRBV5-1
CDR3: CASSKDRSSYEQYF

J: TRBJ1-1
V: TRBV7-2
CDR3: CASSLGQGEAFF

J: TRBJ2-1
V: TRBV24-1
CDR3: CATSDRERNEQFF

J: TRBJ1-2
V: TRBV3-1/TRBV3-2
CDR3: CASSRYQGAYGYTF

J: TRBJ1-5
V: TRBV5-1
CDR3: CASSLEGLGNQPQHF

J: TRBJ1-6
V: TRBV7-9
CDR3: CASSSGRSNSPLHF

J: TRBJ1-6
V: TRBV19
CDR3: CASSIGGVNSPLHF

J: TRBJ2-1
V: TRBV10-1
CDR3: CASSESSQRQFF

J: TRBJ1-1
V: TRBV29-1
CDR3: CSVALGLMNTEAFF

J: TRBJ2-1
V: TRBV20-1
CDR3: CSSSNGAEQFF

J: TRBJ2-5
V: TRBV2
CDR3: CASSEGLRETQYF

J: TRBJ2-1
V: TRBV28
CDR3: CASSLRGWDYSGRFNEQFF

J: TRBJ1-5
V: TRBV7-9
CDR3: CASSFDRGGQPQHF

J: TRBJ1-4
V: TRBV21-1
CDR3: CASSKGAGRQEKLFF